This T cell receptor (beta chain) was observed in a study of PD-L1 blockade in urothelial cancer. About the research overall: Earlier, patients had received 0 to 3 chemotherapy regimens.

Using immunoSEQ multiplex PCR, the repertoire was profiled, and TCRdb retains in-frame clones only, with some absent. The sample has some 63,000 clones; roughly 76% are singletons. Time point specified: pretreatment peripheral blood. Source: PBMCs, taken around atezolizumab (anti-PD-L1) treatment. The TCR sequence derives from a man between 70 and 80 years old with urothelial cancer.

CDR3: CSVNKGGGETQYF. Written as DNA, the CDR3 is TGCAGCGTAAACAAAGGGGGGGGAGAGACCCAGTACTTC. The chain joins TRBV29-1 to TRBJ2-5, with D perhaps matching TRBD2 (7 bases). The CDR3 has 13 residues. Trimming pared 6 bases from V and 4 bases from J, leaving 15 bases between. Germline values: CDR1 SQVTM, CDR2 ANQGSEA. Together with reference TRBV29-1 and TRBJ2-5, the CDR3 gives the full variable domain: SAVISQKPSRDICQRGTSLTIQCQVDSQVTMMFWYRQQPGQSLTLIATANQGSEATYESGFVIDKFPISRPNLTFSTLTVSNMSPEDSSIYLCSVNKGGGETQYFGPGTRLLVL.